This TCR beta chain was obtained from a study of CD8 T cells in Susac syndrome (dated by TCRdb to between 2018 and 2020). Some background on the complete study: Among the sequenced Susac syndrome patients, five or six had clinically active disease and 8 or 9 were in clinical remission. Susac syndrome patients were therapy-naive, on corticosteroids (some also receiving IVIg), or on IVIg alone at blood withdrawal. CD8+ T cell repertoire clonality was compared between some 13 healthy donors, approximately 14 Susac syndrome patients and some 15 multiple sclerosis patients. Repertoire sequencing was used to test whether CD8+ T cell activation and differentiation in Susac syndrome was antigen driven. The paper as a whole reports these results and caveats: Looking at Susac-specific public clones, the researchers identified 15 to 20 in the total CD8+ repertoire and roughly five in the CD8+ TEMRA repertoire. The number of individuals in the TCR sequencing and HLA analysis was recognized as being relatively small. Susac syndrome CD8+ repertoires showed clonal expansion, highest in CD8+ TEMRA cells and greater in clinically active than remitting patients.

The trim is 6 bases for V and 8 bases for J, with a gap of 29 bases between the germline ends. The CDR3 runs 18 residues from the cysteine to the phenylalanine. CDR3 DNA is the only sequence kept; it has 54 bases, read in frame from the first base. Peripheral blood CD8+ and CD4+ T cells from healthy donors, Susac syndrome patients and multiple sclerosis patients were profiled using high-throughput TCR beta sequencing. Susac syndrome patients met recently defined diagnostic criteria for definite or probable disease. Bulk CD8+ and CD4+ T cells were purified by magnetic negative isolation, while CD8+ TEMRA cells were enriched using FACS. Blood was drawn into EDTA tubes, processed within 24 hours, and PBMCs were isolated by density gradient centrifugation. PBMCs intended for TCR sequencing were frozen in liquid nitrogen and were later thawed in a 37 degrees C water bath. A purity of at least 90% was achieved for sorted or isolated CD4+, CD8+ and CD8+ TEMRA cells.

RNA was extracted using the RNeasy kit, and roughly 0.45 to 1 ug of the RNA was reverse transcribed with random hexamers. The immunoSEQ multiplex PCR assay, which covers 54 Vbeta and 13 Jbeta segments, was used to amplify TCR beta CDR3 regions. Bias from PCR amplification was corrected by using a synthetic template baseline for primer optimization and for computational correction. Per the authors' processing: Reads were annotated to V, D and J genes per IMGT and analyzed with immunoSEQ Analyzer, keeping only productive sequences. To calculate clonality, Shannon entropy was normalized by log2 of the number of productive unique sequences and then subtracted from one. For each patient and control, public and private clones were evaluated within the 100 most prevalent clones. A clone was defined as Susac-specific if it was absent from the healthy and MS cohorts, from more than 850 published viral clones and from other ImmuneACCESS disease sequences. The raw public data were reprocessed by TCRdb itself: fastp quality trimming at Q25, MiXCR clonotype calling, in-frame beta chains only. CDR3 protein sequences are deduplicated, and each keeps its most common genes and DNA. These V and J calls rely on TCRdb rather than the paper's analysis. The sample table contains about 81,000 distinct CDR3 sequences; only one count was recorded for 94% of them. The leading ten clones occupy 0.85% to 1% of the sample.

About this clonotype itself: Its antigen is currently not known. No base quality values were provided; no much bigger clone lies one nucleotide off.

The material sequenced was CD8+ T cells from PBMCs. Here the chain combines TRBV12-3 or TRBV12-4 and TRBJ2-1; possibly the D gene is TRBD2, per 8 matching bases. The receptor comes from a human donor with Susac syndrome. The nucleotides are TGTGCCAGCAGGCCAACTACCACCGGGACTAGGGGGACAGATGAGCAGTTCTTC. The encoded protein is CASRPTTTGTRGTDEQFF.